These T cell receptor beta chains were read from a single sample in a study of PD-1 blockade in classical Hodgkin lymphoma. Measured with immunoSEQ multiplex PCR; TCRdb has only the in-frame clones, and not every one. The table has 20,000 or so clones, more than 75% seen once. The specimen comprised peripheral blood mononuclear cells (PBMCs), sampled before the fourth cycle of nivolumab. All receptors come from a human donor with classical Hodgkin lymphoma. Each CDR3 is given with its conserved first and last residue. Fields, in order: D gene, clone size, V gene, J gene, CDR3 length, CDR3 protein, CDR3 DNA. The D gene is left open where the match is weak. Clone size, where shown, is once, few, many, or a class for clones that have expanded.

D: TRBD2
size: .
V: TRBV10-3
J: TRBJ2-1
length: 17
CDR3: CATGGLVGRAFNNEQFF
DNA: TGTGCCACCGGGGGGCTCGTCGGGAGGGCCTTTAACAATGAGCAGTTCTTC

D: .
size: .
V: TRBV19
J: TRBJ1-1
length: 13
CDR3: CASSFLQNTEAFF
DNA: TGTGCCAGTAGTTTTCTGCAGAACACTGAAGCTTTCTTT

D: TRBD1
size: .
V: TRBV7-3
J: TRBJ2-5
length: 16
CDR3: CASSLSGTGVQETQYF
DNA: TGTGCCAGCAGCTTAAGTGGGACAGGGGTACAAGAGACCCAGTACTTC

D: .
size: .
V: TRBV6-1
J: TRBJ2-1
length: 13
CDR3: CASRNNQYNEQFF
DNA: TGTGCCAGCAGGAACAATCAATACAATGAGCAGTTCTTC

D: .
size: once
V: TRBV7-9
J: TRBJ2-5
length: 15
CDR3: CASRSAGGEGETQYF
DNA: TGTGCCAGCCGATCCGCCGGGGGCGAGGGAGAGACCCAGTACTTC

D: .
size: .
V: TRBV28
J: TRBJ1-4
length: 14
CDR3: CASSKGDGGEKLFF
DNA: TGTGCCAGCAGTAAGGGGGACGGTGGGGAAAAACTGTTTTTT

D: TRBD1
size: .
V: TRBV5-8
J: TRBJ1-2
length: 16
CDR3: CASSQADRGRRNGYTF
DNA: TGTGCCAGCAGTCAGGCAGACAGGGGCAGGCGAAATGGCTACACCTTC

D: TRBD1
size: .
V: TRBV12-5
J: TRBJ2-1
length: 18
CDR3: CASGLVPTGGVSYNEQFF
DNA: TGTGCTAGTGGTTTGGTACCCACAGGGGGCGTTTCCTACAATGAGCAGTTCTTC

D: TRBD1
size: few
V: TRBV30
J: TRBJ2-7
length: 13
CDR3: CAWSVTGGNEQYF
DNA: TGTGCCTGGAGTGTAACAGGGGGAAACGAGCAGTACTTC

D: .
size: .
V: TRBV18
J: TRBJ2-7
length: 14
CDR3: CASSPVWSGYEQYF
DNA: TGTGCCAGCTCACCAGTATGGTCTGGCTACGAGCAGTACTTC

D: .
size: .
V: TRBV7-3
J: TRBJ2-5
length: 13
CDR3: CASSLLSQETQYF
DNA: TGTGCCAGCAGCTTGCTTTCGCAAGAGACCCAGTACTTC

D: TRBD1
size: .
V: TRBV28
J: TRBJ2-7
length: 14
CDR3: CAGSTSGQPYEQYF
DNA: TGTGCCGGATCAACCTCGGGACAGCCGTACGAGCAGTACTTC

D: .
size: .
V: TRBV5-1
J: TRBJ2-7
length: 15
CDR3: CASSLNLRREGAMYF
DNA: TGCGCCAGCAGCTTGAACCTAAGGAGGGAAGGAGCAATGTACTTC

D: .
size: .
V: TRBV29-1
J: TRBJ1-1
length: 10
CDR3: CSVAGVEAFF
DNA: TGCAGCGTTGCAGGGGTTGAAGCTTTCTTT

D: TRBD1
size: .
V: TRBV6-1
J: TRBJ1-3
length: 14
CDR3: CASRTGSSGNTIYF
DNA: TGTGCCAGCAGGACAGGGAGCTCTGGAAACACCATATATTTT

D: .
size: .
V: TRBV5-4
J: TRBJ2-5
length: 14
CDR3: CASSLSGAQETQYF
DNA: TGTGCCAGCAGCTTGTCAGGGGCGCAAGAGACCCAGTACTTC

D: TRBD1
size: .
V: TRBV18
J: TRBJ2-7
length: 15
CDR3: CASSGAGTGGYEQYF
DNA: TGTGCCAGCTCAGGAGCCGGGACAGGAGGGTACGAGCAGTACTTC

D: .
size: .
V: TRBV18
J: TRBJ2-2
length: 13
CDR3: CASSPQNTGELFF
DNA: TGTGCCAGCTCACCACAAAACACCGGGGAGCTGTTTTTT

D: .
size: .
V: TRBV5-3
J: TRBJ2-5
length: 11
CDR3: CARTDAETQYF
DNA: TGTGCCAGAACGGACGCGGAGACCCAGTACTTC

D: .
size: .
V: TRBV2
J: TRBJ2-7
length: 14
CDR3: CASSVTVARVEQYF
DNA: TGTGCCAGCAGCGTCACGGTTGCGAGGGTCGAGCAGTACTTC

D: TRBD2
size: .
V: TRBV25-1
J: TRBJ2-3
length: 13
CDR3: CASSGPGGHTQYF
DNA: TGTGCCAGCAGTGGCCCGGGGGGACATACGCAGTATTTT

D: .
size: .
V: TRBV5-1
J: TRBJ2-5
length: 14
CDR3: CASSLSGRVETQYF
DNA: TGCGCCAGCAGCTTGTCAGGCAGGGTCGAGACCCAGTACTTC

D: .
size: few
V: TRBV4-1
J: TRBJ1-1
length: 14
CDR3: CASSPAGRNTEAFF
DNA: TGCGCCAGCAGCCCAGCGGGGCGTAACACTGAAGCTTTCTTT

D: .
size: .
V: TRBV18
J: TRBJ1-1
length: 13
CDR3: CASSRARDTEAFF
DNA: TGTGCCAGCTCCCGGGCCAGGGACACTGAAGCTTTCTTT

D: .
size: .
V: TRBV9
J: TRBJ1-2
length: 17
CDR3: CASSVDLQGPHNYGYTF
DNA: TGTGCCAGCAGCGTAGACCTACAGGGACCCCATAACTATGGCTACACCTTC

D: .
size: .
V: TRBV4-1
J: TRBJ2-5
length: 15
CDR3: CASSRPQGGQETQYF
DNA: TGCGCCAGCAGCCGACCCCAGGGGGGGCAAGAGACCCAGTACTTC

D: .
size: .
V: TRBV6-1
J: TRBJ2-7
length: 14
CDR3: CASISDRLAYEQYF
DNA: TGTGCCAGCATATCAGACAGGTTAGCCTACGAGCAGTACTTC

D: .
size: .
V: TRBV9
J: TRBJ2-7
length: 14
CDR3: CASSVRDGSYEQYF
DNA: TGTGCCAGCAGCGTCCGGGACGGCTCCTACGAGCAGTACTTC

D: TRBD1
size: .
V: TRBV11-2
J: TRBJ2-1
length: 16
CDR3: CASSPGPGTGHNEQFF
DNA: TGTGCCAGCAGCCCTGGGCCAGGGACAGGACACAATGAGCAGTTCTTC

D: TRBD1
size: once
V: TRBV5-4
J: TRBJ1-2
length: 17
CDR3: CASSPRTGNGWSYGYTF
DNA: TGTGCCAGCAGCCCCCGGACAGGGAATGGATGGAGCTATGGCTACACCTTC

D: .
size: .
V: TRBV4-3
J: TRBJ2-4
length: 16
CDR3: CASSQERQASKNIQYF
DNA: TGCGCCAGCAGCCAAGAACGACAGGCCAGTAAAAACATTCAGTACTTC

D: TRBD1
size: few
V: TRBV5-1
J: TRBJ1-2
length: 15
CDR3: CASSYTRTGAEGYTF
DNA: TGCGCCAGCAGCTATACCCGGACAGGGGCCGAAGGCTACACCTTC

D: .
size: .
V: TRBV5-4
J: TRBJ1-1
length: 15
CDR3: CASRDNRVVRTEAFF
DNA: TGTGCCAGCAGGGATAACAGGGTTGTGAGAACTGAAGCTTTCTTT

D: TRBD1
size: .
V: TRBV19
J: TRBJ2-5
length: 14
CDR3: CASSAWTGVETQYF
DNA: TGTGCCAGTAGTGCTTGGACAGGGGTAGAGACCCAGTACTTC

D: .
size: .
V: TRBV11-2
J: TRBJ2-5
length: 13
CDR3: CASSPTGRETQYF
DNA: TGTGCCAGCAGCCCGACGGGTCGTGAGACCCAGTACTTC

D: TRBD2
size: .
V: TRBV4-3
J: TRBJ2-1
length: 16
CDR3: CASSQTSSGGYNEQFF
DNA: TGCGCCAGCAGCCAAACCTCTAGCGGGGGTTACAATGAGCAGTTCTTC

D: .
size: few
V: TRBV18
J: TRBJ1-3
length: 15
CDR3: CASSPPLRSGNTIYF
DNA: TGTGCCAGCTCACCCCCACTGCGCTCTGGAAACACCATATATTTT

D: TRBD1
size: once
V: TRBV10-3
J: TRBJ2-5
length: 14
CDR3: CAIRAGQGGETQYF
DNA: TGTGCCATCAGAGCGGGACAGGGCGGAGAGACCCAGTACTTC

D: .
size: .
V: TRBV19
J: TRBJ2-5
length: 16
CDR3: CASSSRDLTPKETQYF
DNA: TGTGCCAGTAGTTCCCGGGACCTTACCCCCAAAGAGACCCAGTACTTC

D: .
size: .
V: TRBV7-2
J: TRBJ1-3
length: 14
CDR3: CASSLISGANTIYF
DNA: TGTGCCAGCAGCTTAATTTCTGGGGCAAACACCATATATTTT

D: .
size: once
V: TRBV6-5
J: TRBJ2-1
length: 16
CDR3: CASSWSLRGSKNEQFF
DNA: TGTGCCAGCAGTTGGAGCCTCAGGGGATCTAAGAATGAGCAGTTCTTC

D: .
size: few
V: TRBV28
J: TRBJ2-1
length: 18
CDR3: CASSLSRSLEFTYNEQFF
DNA: TGTGCCAGCAGTTTATCCCGATCACTAGAGTTTACCTACAATGAGCAGTTCTTC

D: TRBD1
size: .
V: TRBV18
J: TRBJ2-7
length: 14
CDR3: CASSPGQGDHEQYF
DNA: TGTGCCAGCTCACCGGGACAGGGGGACCACGAGCAGTACTTC

D: TRBD2
size: .
V: TRBV7-3
J: TRBJ2-2
length: 15
CDR3: CASSLGLAGVGELFF
DNA: TGTGCCAGCAGCTTAGGACTAGCGGGAGTCGGGGAGCTGTTTTTT

D: .
size: few
V: TRBV9
J: TRBJ1-6
length: 12
CDR3: CASSGSNSPLHF
DNA: TGTGCCAGCAGCGGATCAAATTCACCCCTCCACTTT

D: .
size: .
V: TRBV4-2
J: TRBJ2-3
length: 17
CDR3: CASSQAPSVMVTDTQYF
DNA: TGTGCCAGCAGCCAAGCTCCTAGCGTTATGGTCACAGATACGCAGTATTTT

D: .
size: .
V: TRBV6-5
J: TRBJ2-7
length: 14
CDR3: CASTTGTGRYEQYF
DNA: TGTGCCAGCACTACCGGAACAGGGCGCTACGAGCAGTACTTC

D: .
size: .
V: TRBV28
J: TRBJ2-7
length: 18
CDR3: CASSLVGQGISMPYEQYF
DNA: TGTGCCAGCAGTTTAGTTGGGCAGGGGATCTCCATGCCCTACGAGCAGTACTTC

D: .
size: .
V: TRBV7-9
J: TRBJ2-1
length: 13
CDR3: CASSSLLYNEQFF
DNA: TGTGCCAGCAGCTCCTTGCTCTACAATGAGCAGTTCTTC